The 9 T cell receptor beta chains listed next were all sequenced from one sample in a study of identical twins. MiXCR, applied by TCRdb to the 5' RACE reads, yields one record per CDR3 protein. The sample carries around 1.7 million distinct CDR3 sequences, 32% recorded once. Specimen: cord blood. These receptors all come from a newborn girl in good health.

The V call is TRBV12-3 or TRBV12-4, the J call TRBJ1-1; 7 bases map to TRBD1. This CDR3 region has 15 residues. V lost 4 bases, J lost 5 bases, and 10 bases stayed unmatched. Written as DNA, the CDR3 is TGTGCCAGCAGTTCCCCCCACAGGGGTGGGACTGAAGCTTTCTTT. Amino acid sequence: CASSSPHRGGTEAFF.

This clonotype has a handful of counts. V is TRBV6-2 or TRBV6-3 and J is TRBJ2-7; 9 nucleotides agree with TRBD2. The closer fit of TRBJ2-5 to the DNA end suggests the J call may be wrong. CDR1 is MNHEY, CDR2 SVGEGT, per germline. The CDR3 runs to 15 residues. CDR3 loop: CASSYKLAGAETQYF. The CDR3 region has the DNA TGTGCCAGCAGTTACAAATTAGCGGGAGCAGAGACCCAGTACTTC.

CDR3 bases: TGTGCCAGCAGGATCACAGGGATGGGGTGGAATGAGCAGTTCTTC. Encoded protein: CASRITGMGWNEQFF. The J gene is TRBJ2-1, the V gene TRBV6-1; D is perhaps TRBD1 (6 bases). The CDR3 totals 15 residues. From germline, CDR1 is MNHNS and CDR2 SASEGT. V gave up 6 bases and J gave up 7 bases, with 19 bases separating them.

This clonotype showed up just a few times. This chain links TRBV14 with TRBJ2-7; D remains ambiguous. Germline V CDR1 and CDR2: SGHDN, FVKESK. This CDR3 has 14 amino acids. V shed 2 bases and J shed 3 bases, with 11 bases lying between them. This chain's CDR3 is CASSQYQRRYEQYF. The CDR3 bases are TGTGCCAGCAGCCAATATCAGCGTCGCTACGAGCAGTACTTC.

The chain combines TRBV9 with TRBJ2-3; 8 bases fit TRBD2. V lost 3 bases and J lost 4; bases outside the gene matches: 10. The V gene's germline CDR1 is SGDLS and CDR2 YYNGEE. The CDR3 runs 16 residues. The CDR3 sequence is CASSAYAGGSADTQYF. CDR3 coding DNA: TGTGCCAGCAGCGCCTATGCGGGGGGTAGCGCAGATACGCAGTATTTT.

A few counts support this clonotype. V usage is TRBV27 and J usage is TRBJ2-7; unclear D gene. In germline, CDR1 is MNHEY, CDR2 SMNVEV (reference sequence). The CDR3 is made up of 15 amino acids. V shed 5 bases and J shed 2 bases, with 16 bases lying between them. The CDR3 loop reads CASSARLPQPYEQYF. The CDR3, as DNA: TGTGCCAGCAGTGCCCGACTCCCTCAACCCTACGAGCAGTACTTC.

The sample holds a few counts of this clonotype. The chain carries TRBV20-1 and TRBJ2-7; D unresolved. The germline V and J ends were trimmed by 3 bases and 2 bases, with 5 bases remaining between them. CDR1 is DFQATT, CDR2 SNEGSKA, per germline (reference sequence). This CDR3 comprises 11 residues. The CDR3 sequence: CSASLPYEQYF. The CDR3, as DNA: TGCAGTGCTAGTCTCCCCTACGAGCAGTACTTC.

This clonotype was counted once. The CDR3 region has the DNA TGTGCCAGCAGCTTGCTCAGCGAGGGGACCACCACAGATACGCAGTATTTT. Its protein is CASSLLSEGTTTDTQYF. The J gene is TRBJ2-3, the V gene TRBV5-4; the D call may be TRBD1 or TRBD2 (5 bases each). Germline values: CDR1 SGHNT, CDR2 YYREEE (reference sequence). The CDR3 sequence is 17 residues long. V was trimmed by 1 base and J by 2 bases, leaving 17 bases between them.

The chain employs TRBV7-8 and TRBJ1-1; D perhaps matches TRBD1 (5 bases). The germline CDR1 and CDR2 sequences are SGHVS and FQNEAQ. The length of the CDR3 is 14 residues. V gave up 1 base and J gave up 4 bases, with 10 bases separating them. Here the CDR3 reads CASSLVRGATEAFF. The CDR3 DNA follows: TGTGCCAGCAGCTTAGTGCGGGGCGCCACTGAAGCTTTCTTT.